What follows are 19 T cell receptor beta chains derived from one specimen sequenced in a study of OX40 agonist ivuxolimab in advanced cancers. Assay used: immunoSEQ multiplex PCR; TCRdb lists only in-frame clones, some missing. The sample lists some 65,000 clones, 87% occurring once. Material: CD4+ or CD8+ T cells sorted from blood, obtained in a trial of the OX40 agonist ivuxolimab. Receptors were obtained from an adult with an advanced solid tumor such as melanoma, head and neck, liver or kidney cancer.

The genes are TRBV27 and TRBJ1-2; a possible D gene is TRBD1 (5 bases). Looked up from germline, CDR1 is MNHEY and CDR2 is SMNVEV (reference sequence). V lost 8 bases and J 2 bases, leaving 9 bases between the germline ends. The CDR3 runs to 12 residues. The CDR3 region has the DNA TGTGCCAGCTCCCCAGGGAACTATGGCTACACCTTC. This sequence encodes CASSPGNYGYTF.

The J gene is TRBJ2-1, the V gene TRBV7-9, with unresolved D. The CDR3 is made up of 13 amino acids. The V gene lost 5 bases and the J gene lost 4 bases, with 9 bases spanning the gap. Germline V CDR1 and CDR2: SEHNR, FQNEAQ (reference sequence). The CDR3 DNA reads as TGTGCCAGCAGCACCCAGCAATACAATGAGCAGTTCTTC. This encodes CASSTQQYNEQFF.

Here the CDR3 DNA reads TGTGCCAGCAGCTTACAGTTAGGGGCGCCCTACGAGCAGTACTTC. Translation gives CASSLQLGAPYEQYF. This chain joins TRBV7-9 and TRBJ2-7; perhaps TRBD1 as D (5 bases). Germline lookup yields CDR1 SEHNR and CDR2 FQNEAQ (reference sequence). V gave up 2 bases and J gave up 2 bases, with 13 bases separating them. The CDR3 sequence is 15 residues long.

The chain is built from TRBV27 and TRBJ2-3; 9 nucleotides align to TRBD2. Germline V CDR1 and CDR2: MNHEY, SMNVEV (reference sequence). The CDR3 sequence is 17 residues long. Germline trimming cut 4 bases from V and 1 base from J; bases unmatched to any gene: 9. The DNA for the CDR3 is TGTGCCAGCAGTTCTCAATCTAGCGGGGCCCGCACAGATACGCAGTATTTT. Its protein is CASSSQSSGARTDTQYF.

The chain is built from TRBV5-6 and TRBJ2-2; D unresolved. Germline values: CDR1 SGHDT, CDR2 YYEEEE. Trimming removed 1 base from V and 0 bases from J, with 10 bases in between. The CDR3 is made up of 16 amino acids. CDR3: CASSLLGDANTGELFF. CDR3 sequence (DNA): TGTGCCAGCAGCTTGCTCGGAGACGCGAACACCGGGGAGCTGTTTTTT.

This clone was seen only a few times. V and J are TRBV5-1 and TRBJ2-3; D is perhaps TRBD2 (5 bases). CDR1 and CDR2 from the germline V gene are SGHRS and YFSETQ. This CDR3 is built from 14 residues. The V gene lost 5 bases and the J gene lost 2 bases, with 12 bases spanning the gap. The CDR3: CASRTLATTDTQYF. CDR3 sequence (DNA): TGCGCCAGCAGGACGCTAGCAACCACAGATACGCAGTATTTT. Variable domain in full (rest from reference TRBV5-1 and TRBJ2-3): KAGVTQTPRYLIKTRGQQVTLSCSPISGHRSVSWYQQTPGQGLQFLFEYFSETQRNKGNFPGRFSGRQFSNSRSEMNVSTLELGDSALYLCASRTLATTDTQYFGPGTRLTVL.

The chain recombines TRBV28 with TRBJ2-1; D uncertain. The V end was cut by 7 bases, the J end by 0 bases, with 10 bases between. This CDR3 is 14 amino acids long. Per the germline V gene, CDR1 is MDHEN and CDR2 is SYDVKM. In nucleotides, the CDR3 is TGTGCCAGCAACGAGCCGACCTCCTACAATGAGCAGTTCTTC. Translating it yields CASNEPTSYNEQFF.

In DNA form, the CDR3 reads TGTGCCAGCAGTCCTCACAGGGCCGGGGAGCTGTTTTTT. As protein: CASSPHRAGELFF. The chain combines TRBV7-8 with TRBJ2-2; D perhaps matches TRBD1 (6 bases). Between the trimmed V and J ends, which lost 6 bases and 6 bases, there was a span of 11 bases. Germline V gene lookup returns CDR1 SGHVS and CDR2 FQNEAQ. This CDR3 spans 13 amino acids. The variable domain in full, completed from reference TRBV7-8 and TRBJ2-2, reads GAGVSQSPRYKVAKRGQDVALRCDPISGHVSLFWYQQALGQGPEFLTYFQNEAQLDKSGLPSDRFFAERPEGSVSTLKIQRTQQEDSAVYLCASSPHRAGELFFGEGSRLTVL.

This chain links TRBV18 with TRBJ2-2, with D perhaps matching TRBD1 (7 bases). CDR1 is KGHSH, CDR2 LQKENI, per germline. This CDR3 spans 16 amino acids. V lost 5 bases and J lost 3, with 16 bases in between. The CDR3 sequence is CASSSRTGGDTGELFF. For the CDR3, the DNA is TGTGCCAGCTCATCCCGGACAGGCGGGGACACCGGGGAGCTGTTTTTT.

The chain combines TRBV19 with TRBJ2-1; D is possibly TRBD2 (6 bases). Per germline, CDR1 LNHDA and CDR2 SQIVND (reference sequence). Trimming left V 5 bases short and J 4 bases short, with 18 bases between. The CDR3 is 16 amino acids. The CDR3 DNA reads TGTGCCAGTAGTGTTCTAGCGTCTCCCCCTTACAATGAGCAGTTCTTC. Translating it yields CASSVLASPPYNEQFF.

The rearrangement joins TRBV7-3 to TRBJ2-2, with 9 bases matching TRBD1. V trimming: 3 bases; J trimming: 1 base; junction bases outside the gene matches: 6. The germline gives CDR1 SGHTA, CDR2 FQGTGA. This CDR3 is built from 17 residues. The CDR3 is CASSLRGDRVNTGELFF. DNA of the CDR3: TGTGCCAGCAGCTTGAGGGGGGACAGGGTGAACACCGGGGAGCTGTTTTTT.

The rearrangement joins TRBV7-7 to TRBJ2-7; D gene uncertain. V was clipped by 1 base and J by 3 bases, with 7 bases between them. CDR1 and CDR2 from the germline V gene are SSHAT and FNYEAQ (reference sequence). The CDR3 consists of 13 residues. CDR3 bases: TGTGCCAGCAGCTTAGAACAGAGCTACGAGCAGTACTTC. Encoded protein: CASSLEQSYEQYF.

This clone has just one count. The rearrangement joins TRBV19 to TRBJ2-5; TRBD1 aligns across 9 bases. CDR1 and CDR2 from the germline V gene are LNHDA and SQIVND (reference sequence). This CDR3 is 16 amino acids long. Trimming took 4 bases from V and 5 from J; bases not matched to a gene: 11. The CDR3 DNA sequence: TGTGCCAGTAGTAGCACCGGGACAGGGATGGGGGAGACCCAGTACTTC. Translation gives CASSSTGTGMGETQYF.

J is TRBJ1-5 and V is TRBV6-1, with D uncertain. This CDR3 comprises 14 residues. The germline V gene encodes CDR1 MNHNS and CDR2 SASEGT. V lost 1 base and J lost 9, with 13 bases in between. The CDR3 DNA reads TGTGCCAGCAGTGAAGGTGAGGCCTGGGGGCCCCAGCATTTT. Protein sequence: CASSEGEAWGPQHF.

The rearrangement joins TRBV7-9 to TRBJ2-5; D may match TRBD1 or TRBD2 (5 bases each). V shed 1 base and J shed 1 base, with 13 bases lying between them. Germline assignment: CDR1 SEHNR and CDR2 FQNEAQ (reference sequence). This CDR3 comprises 16 residues. The CDR3 region is CASSLGGSGPQETQYF. Here the CDR3 DNA reads TGTGCCAGCAGCTTAGGCGGCTCGGGACCCCAAGAGACCCAGTACTTC.

The chain has TRBV5-5 and TRBJ1-2; D gene uncertain. There are 14 residues in the CDR3. CDR1 SGHKS and CDR2 YYEKEE come from the germline V gene (reference sequence). Trimming took off 2 bases at V and 7 bases at J, with 15 bases between the two ends. This CDR3 reads CASSFQLGLFGYTF. The CDR3 DNA is TGTGCCAGCAGCTTTCAATTAGGGCTTTTTGGCTACACCTTC.

The chain recombines TRBV30 with TRBJ1-3, with D possibly TRBD1 on 5 matching bases. V was clipped by 0 bases and J by 1 base, with 7 bases between them. The length of the CDR3 is 14 residues. CDR1 GTSNPN and CDR2 SVGIG come from the germline V gene (reference sequence). The CDR3 bases are TGTGCCTGGAGTGTTGGGGGATCTGGAAACACCATATATTTT. The encoded protein is CAWSVGGSGNTIYF.

The chain couples TRBV11-3 to TRBJ2-5; 13 nucleotides align to TRBD2. The ends lost 7 bases at V and 4 bases at J; junction bases unmatched: 15. Germline loops: CDR1 SGHNT, CDR2 YENEEA. The CDR3 contains 18 residues. CDR3 nucleotide sequence: TGTGCCAGCAACCAGGGGCCGGGGACTAGCGGGGTCGGAGAGACCCAGTACTTC. Amino acid sequence: CASNQGPGTSGVGETQYF.

This clone was picked up a small number of times. This chain uses TRBV18 with TRBJ1-2, with no clear D. This CDR3 is built from 14 residues. Germline V gene sequence: CDR1 KGHSH, CDR2 LQKENI. V was clipped by 1 base and J by 1 base, with 7 bases between them. The CDR3 sequence is CASSPRHFNYGYTF. The CDR3 DNA is TGTGCCAGCTCACCACGACACTTTAACTATGGCTACACCTTC. Variable domain in full (rest from reference TRBV18 and TRBJ1-2): NAGVMQNPRHLVRRRGQEARLRCSPMKGHSHVYWYRQLPEEGLKFMVYLQKENIIDESGMPKERFSAEFPKEGPSILRIQQVVRGDSAAYFCASSPRHFNYGYTFGSGTRLTVV.